The 11 T cell receptor beta chains in this list originate from one sample, sequenced in a study of human T cells and chemical hapten exposure. One entry per CDR3 protein results from TCRdb running MiXCR on the RACE reads. The table records under 70,000 distinct CDR3 sequences, approximately 11% of them present only once. The time point denotes: pre-sensitization, week 0. The treatment denotes: therapeutic diphenylcyclopropenone sensitization with weekly scalp DPC. Here the sequenced sample was whole blood, taken in connection with sensitization to the hapten diphenylcyclopropenone (DPC). The origin of the receptors is a woman aged 40 to 49 with alopecia areata. Some clones in this sample may be carry-over from other donors' samples.

This clonotype was seen a few times. The rearrangement joins TRBV29-1 to TRBJ1-2; TRBD1 is a possible D gene (5 bases). Between the trimmed V and J ends, which lost 2 bases and 4 bases, there was a span of 8 bases. The germline gives CDR1 SQVTM, CDR2 ANQGSEA. The CDR3 sequence is 12 residues long. CDR3 coding DNA: TGCAGCGTTGAATGGGGGTTCTATGGCTACACCTTC. This gives the protein CSVEWGFYGYTF. Variable domain in full (rest from reference TRBV29-1 and TRBJ1-2): SAVISQKPSRDICQRGTSLTIQCQVDSQVTMMFWYRQQPGQSLTLIATANQGSEATYESGFVIDKFPISRPNLTFSTLTVSNMSPEDSSIYLCSVEWGFYGYTFGSGTRLTVV.

As to this clonotype: A much larger clone differs from this one at a single base, so this may be a read error. The rearrangement joins TRBV7-9 to TRBJ2-1; weak D call: TRBD1 (5 bases). CDR3 length equals 13 residues. With 1 base removed from V and 10 bases from J, the gap between germline ends came to 11 bases. Germline loops: CDR1 SEHNR, CDR2 FQNEAQ (reference sequence). CDR3 DNA: TGTGCCAGCAGCTTAGGTGGGGCTAAAGAGCAGTTCTTC. Its protein product is CASSLGGAKEQFF. The full variable domain, completed using reference TRBV7-9 and TRBJ2-1, is DTGVSQNPRHKITKRGQNVTFRCDPISEHNRLYWYRQTLGQGPEFLTYFQNEAQLEKSRLLSDRFSAERPKGSFSTLEIQRTEQGDSAMYLCASSLGGAKEQFFGPGTRLTVL.

This clonotype was detected a few times. The rearrangement uses TRBV9 and TRBJ2-1, with TRBD1 matching 7 bases. Germline lookup yields CDR1 SGDLS and CDR2 YYNGEE. Trimming at V came to 4 bases and at J to 6 bases, leaving 4 bases not matched to a gene. The CDR3 is 13 residues long. The chain's CDR3 is CASSPGQSNEQFF. The CDR3 nucleotides read TGTGCCAGCAGCCCGGGACAGAGCAATGAGCAGTTCTTC.

This clonotype was counted many times. The gene calls are TRBV28 and TRBJ2-1; TRBD1 matches at 11 bases. Germline loops: CDR1 MDHEN, CDR2 SYDVKM. The trim removed 5 bases at V and 0 bases at J, leaving 15 bases unmatched. The CDR3 covers 20 residues. The CDR3 loop reads CASSLPPGQGDKSSYNEQFF. The CDR3 DNA is TGTGCCAGCAGTCTACCCCCGGGACAGGGGGATAAGAGCTCCTACAATGAGCAGTTCTTC.

This clonotype was counted a few times. V is TRBV29-1 and J is TRBJ2-7; 10 positions match TRBD2. V was pared by 0 bases and J by 4 bases, with 9 bases of the junction left unmatched. The CDR3 runs 16 residues. Per the germline V gene, CDR1 is SQVTM and CDR2 is ANQGSEA. CDR3 bases: TGCAGCGTTGAAGATGTCCTAGCGGGAGTGCAGTACGAGCAGTACTTC. Amino acid sequence: CSVEDVLAGVQYEQYF.

Ten or more counts support this clonotype. The rearrangement joins TRBV2 to TRBJ2-2, with a possible D match to TRBD1 (6 bases). CDR3 size: 14 residues. V gave up 5 bases and J gave up 6 bases, with 13 bases separating them. Germline values: CDR1 SNHLY, CDR2 FYNNEI. The CDR3 bases are TGTGCCAGCAGTACAACAGGGAGCTCCGGGGAGCTGTTTTTT. Translating gives CASSTTGSSGELFF.

This clonotype was counted ten times or more. The chain recombines TRBV28 with TRBJ2-1; D not certain. Trimming stripped 6 bases from V and 4 bases from J, with 4 bases between. The V gene's germline CDR1 is MDHEN and CDR2 SYDVKM. The CDR3 totals 11 residues. For the CDR3, the DNA is TGTGCCAGCAGCGTATACAATGAGCAGTTCTTC. Amino acids: CASSVYNEQFF.

Ten or more counts support this clonotype. The J gene is TRBJ2-1, the V gene TRBV5-1, with 13 positions matching TRBD2. There are 16 residues in the CDR3. Unmatched junction bases numbered 10, after V lost 4 bases and J lost 9 bases. The germline V gene has CDR1 SGHRS and CDR2 YFSETQ. Written as DNA, the CDR3 is TGCGCCAGCAGCCCCGCCGGGACTAGCGGGATTAGTGAGCAGTTCTTC. It yields the protein CASSPAGTSGISEQFF. Supplemented by reference TRBV5-1 and TRBJ2-1, the full variable domain reads KAGVTQTPRYLIKTRGQQVTLSCSPISGHRSVSWYQQTPGQGLQFLFEYFSETQRNKGNFPGRFSGRQFSNSRSEMNVSTLELGDSALYLCASSPAGTSGISEQFFGPGTRLTVL.

This clonotype was detected a few times. The V gene is TRBV20-1, the J gene TRBJ2-3; 12 bases align to TRBD2. This CDR3 comprises 18 residues. V lost 3 bases, J lost 4 bases, and 14 bases stayed unmatched. Germline-derived CDR1 and CDR2 are DFQATT and SNEGSKA (reference sequence). The CDR3 coding sequence is TGCAGTGCTAGCCAAGGACTAGCGGGACAAGGGAGGGCAGATACGCAGTATTTT. Its protein product is CSASQGLAGQGRADTQYF.

This clonotype was found many times. This chain links TRBV7-8 with TRBJ1-2, with D unclear. CDR1 is SGHVS and CDR2 is FQNEAQ in the germline V gene. The ends were cut back, 0 bases at V and 7 bases at J, with 12 bases in the middle. The CDR3 extends over 14 amino acids. This CDR3 reads CASSLAVNSIGYTF. CDR3 DNA sequence: TGTGCCAGCAGCTTAGCGGTCAATTCGATTGGCTACACCTTC.

This clonotype was detected ten times or more. The gene calls are TRBV7-2 and TRBJ2-5; D is possibly TRBD1 (5 bases). CDR3 length: 13 amino acids. The V end was cut by 3 bases, the J end by 2 bases, with 7 bases between. From germline, CDR1 is SGHTA and CDR2 FQGNSA. In nucleotides, the CDR3 is TGTGCCAGCAGCTTGGGGCAGCAAGAGACCCAGTACTTC. As protein: CASSLGQQETQYF.